This TCR beta chain was retrieved from a study of OX40 agonist ivuxolimab in advanced cancers. Overall study context: It was ivuxolimab, an agonistic anti-OX40 (CD134) antibody, that patients were treated with. Patients enrolled in dose escalation were diagnosed with hepatocellular carcinoma, melanoma, renal cell or head and neck cancer.

The germline V gene has CDR1 SNHLY and CDR2 FYNNEI. This CDR3 is built from 15 residues. V was cut by 6 bases and J by 5 bases, with 16 bases left in between. About this clone: Antigen: not known.

Study outcomes and limitations: The study did not work out the antigen specificity of the expanded peripheral T cells. At doses 0.1 to 3.0 mg/kg, CD4+ and CD8+ clones expanded.

Assay used: immunoSEQ multiplex PCR; TCRdb lists only in-frame clones, some missing. The sample shows about 86,000 clones, 70% to 90% of them seen only once. The receptor comes from an adult with an advanced solid tumor such as melanoma, head and neck, liver or kidney cancer. The genes are TRBV2 and TRBJ2-2; tentative D call: TRBD1 (6 bases). The input for sequencing was CD4+ or CD8+ T cells sorted from blood, taken in a trial of the OX40 agonist ivuxolimab. The CDR3 region has the DNA TGTGCCAGCAGGGGGGATAGCCAGGGGACCGGGGAGCTGTTTTTT. As protein: CASRGDSQGTGELFF.